These 15 T cell receptor beta chains originate from one sample sequenced in a study of vaccination and CD4 T cells after COVID-19. Specified treatment: roughly 10-day PBMC culture with coronavirus spike peptide pools or control peptides (ViraFEST assay). The assay that was used to sequence DNA from cultured CD4+ T cells was the Oncomine TCR Beta short-read assay. TCRdb recomputed calls from the PCR reads with MiXCR, one row per CDR3 protein. This table holds 12,000 to 15,000 distinct CDR3 sequences, about 48% found once. Their antigens are not known. Material: CD4+ T cells from blood, cultured in vitro, obtained before SARS-CoV-2 vaccination. The receptors stem from a human donor who had recovered from COVID-19.

The sample holds a few counts of this clonotype. This chain uses TRBV20-1 with TRBJ1-2; D is undetermined. CDR3 length: 11 residues. Germline lookup yields CDR1 DFQATT and CDR2 SNEGSKA (reference sequence). Deletions cut 6 bases from V and 7 bases from J, with 12 bases between. CDR3 DNA: TGCAGTGCAGACCCCAGGACTGGCTACACCTTC. It translates to CSADPRTGYTF.

The chain joins TRBV7-6 to TRBJ2-7, with 8 positions matching TRBD1. There are 14 residues in the CDR3. CDR1 is SGHVS, CDR2 FNYEAQ, per germline. The V and J ends lost 0 bases and 7 bases, in that order; junction bases with no gene match: 5. This CDR3 is CASSLAYQGAEQYF. Here the CDR3 DNA reads TGTGCCAGCAGCTTAGCCTACCAGGGGGCGGAGCAGTACTTC. Using reference TRBV7-6 and TRBJ2-7 for the parts outside the CDR3, the full variable domain is GAGVSQSPRYKVTKRGQDVALRCDPISGHVSLYWYRQALGQGPEFLTYFNYEAQQDKSGLPNDRFSAERPEGSISTLTIQRTEQRDSAMYRCASSLAYQGAEQYFGPGTRLTVT.

V gene TRBV25-1 combines with J gene TRBJ2-7, with 8 bases fitting TRBD1. Trimming cost V 5 bases and J 1 base; bases outside gene matches: 7. Germline lookup yields CDR1 MGHDK and CDR2 SYGVNS. This CDR3 has 15 amino acids. The chain's CDR3 is CASSPANRGSYEQYF. DNA for the CDR3: TGTGCCAGCAGTCCCGCCAACAGGGGGTCCTACGAGCAGTACTTC.

The chain has TRBV6-1 and TRBJ1-1; D not resolved. This CDR3 is 12 amino acids long. Trimming removed 2 bases from V and 11 bases from J, with 12 bases in between. From germline, CDR1 is MNHNS and CDR2 SASEGT. The CDR3 DNA reads TGTGCCAGCAGTGAATGGCCAGGATGGGCTTTCTTT. Amino acid sequence: CASSEWPGWAFF.

The chain joins TRBV28 to TRBJ2-7, with TRBD1 identical over 10 bases. The CDR3 sequence is 14 residues long. Trimming cost V 4 bases and J 4 bases; bases outside gene matches: 4. Germline V gene data show CDR1 as MDHEN and CDR2 as SYDVKM. CDR3 coding DNA: TGTGCCAGCAGTTCATGGGACAGGGGTTACGAGCAGTACTTC. Translating gives CASSSWDRGYEQYF.

The chain joins TRBV20-1 to TRBJ1-6; D possibly corresponds to TRBD1 (5 bases). CDR3 length: 17 amino acids. Germline CDR1 and CDR2: DFQATT and SNEGSKA (reference sequence). The germline V and J ends were trimmed by 0 bases and 5 bases, with 17 bases remaining between them. The CDR3 region is CSARDGSGILHNSPLHF. The DNA for the CDR3 is TGCAGTGCTAGAGATGGGTCAGGGATCTTACATAATTCACCCCTCCACTTT.

This clonotype was counted only a few times. The chain joins TRBV7-8 to TRBJ2-3; 8 nucleotides line up with TRBD2. CDR1 SGHVS and CDR2 FQNEAQ come from the germline V gene. The CDR3 is 17 amino acids. With V trimmed by 0 bases and J by 4 bases, 9 bases remained unmatched. CDR3 bases: TGTGCCAGCAGCTTAGCGTCGCGGGGGGTTGGGGCAGATACGCAGTATTTT. Residues: CASSLASRGVGADTQYF.

A few counts support this clonotype. The chain has TRBV6-2 or TRBV6-3 and TRBJ1-5; maybe TRBD1 (5 bases). CDR1 MNHEY and CDR2 SVGEGT come from the germline V gene. V lost 6 bases and J 0 bases, leaving 21 bases between the germline ends. CDR3 length: 18 residues. CDR3 residues: CASSPFGTENYSNQPQHF. CDR3 nucleotide sequence: TGTGCCAGCAGCCCGTTTGGGACGGAGAATTATAGCAATCAGCCCCAGCATTTT.

For the CDR3, the DNA is TGTGCCAGCAGCTCCAACTCGGGGGGAGGTTTCACCGGGGAGCTGTTTTTT. As protein: CASSSNSGGGFTGELFF. This rearrangement joins TRBV7-3 to TRBJ2-2; TRBD2 matches 7 bases. The CDR3 length is 17 residues. Trimming at V came to 4 bases and at J to 4 bases, leaving 12 bases not matched to a gene. Per germline, CDR1 SGHTA and CDR2 FQGTGA.

V is TRBV10-3 and J is TRBJ1-1, with TRBD1 identical over 7 bases. Germline V gene data show CDR1 as ENHRY and CDR2 as SYGVKD. This CDR3 region has 16 residues. Trimming cost V 6 bases and J 4 bases; bases outside gene matches: 14. Here the CDR3 reads CAIRPETAGGSTEAFF. The CDR3 DNA sequence: TGTGCCATCAGGCCCGAAACCGCAGGGGGGAGCACTGAAGCTTTCTTT.

The chain recombines TRBV5-5 with TRBJ2-1; maybe TRBD2 (5 bases). Trimming cost V 0 bases and J 8 bases, with 9 bases left between them. The CDR3 consists of 13 residues. Germline V gives CDR1 SGHKS, CDR2 YYEKEE (reference sequence). CDR3 bases: TGTGCCAGCAGCTTGGGGACTGGCGATGAGCAGTTCTTC. This sequence encodes CASSLGTGDEQFF.

The rearrangement joins TRBV6-5 to TRBJ1-1, with 7 bases fitting TRBD1. CDR3 length: 16 residues. V was pared by 1 base and J by 4 bases, with 9 bases of the junction left unmatched. Germline lookup yields CDR1 MNHEY and CDR2 SVGAGI. The DNA of the CDR3 is TGTGCCAGCAGTTACTTCGGGGGGACAGAGAGCACTGAAGCTTTCTTT. Amino acids: CASSYFGGTESTEAFF.

This clonotype was detected a few times. The chain joins TRBV20-1 to TRBJ1-4; D is ambiguous. The V gene's germline CDR1 is DFQATT and CDR2 SNEGSKA (reference sequence). V lost 3 bases and J 11 bases, leaving 16 bases between the germline ends. CDR3 length equals 13 residues. The CDR3 region has the DNA TGCAGTGCTAGTCGGCAGATAGTCGGGAAACTGTTTTTT. It encodes CSASRQIVGKLFF.

V and J are TRBV7-9 and TRBJ2-4, with D perhaps TRBD1 (5 bases). The CDR3 is 12 amino acids. CDR1 is SEHNR, CDR2 FQNEAQ, per germline (reference sequence). V was pared by 3 bases and J by 8 bases, with 8 bases between. DNA of the CDR3: TGTGCCAGCAGCTTCGGCAGGGACATTCAGTACTTC. This translates into CASSFGRDIQYF.

This clonotype was detected only a few times. The chain is built from TRBV19 and TRBJ1-5; tentative D call: TRBD1 (6 bases). V was clipped by 1 base and J by 2 bases, with 12 bases between them. Germline V CDR1 and CDR2: LNHDA, SQIVND (reference sequence). CDR3 length: 16 amino acids. CDR3 loop: CASSIGKGGGNQPQHF. CDR3 nucleotide sequence: TGTGCCAGTAGTATAGGGAAAGGGGGAGGCAATCAGCCCCAGCATTTT.